Sequencing of this T cell receptor beta chain was carried out in a study of T cells in Graves' hyperthyroidism and ophthalmopathy. What was amplified from RNA transcripts were TCR beta CDR3 regions. With the HTBI primer set, the TCR CDR3 went through a first round of RT-PCR. TCRdb reprocessed the multiplex PCR reads with MiXCR, giving one entry per CDR3 protein. The sample yields 300,000 to 450,000 distinct CDR3 sequences, 11% to 15% seen once. Ten or more counts support this clonotype. CDR1 and CDR2 from the germline V gene are SEHNR and FQNEAQ (reference sequence). V dropped 5 bases and J dropped 6; count of bases not matched to a gene: 10. This CDR3 has 15 amino acids.

The V gene is TRBV7-9, the J gene TRBJ2-1, with 7 bases fitting TRBD1. The origin of this receptor is a woman aged 60-70 years with Graves' hyperthyroidism. The sample comprised blood. CDR3 DNA: TGTGCCAGCAGCCCCCGGGACAGAGATATCAATGAGCAGTTCTTC. Amino acid sequence: CASSPRDRDINEQFF.